This T cell receptor (beta chain) was recorded in a study of control samples from healthy donors and cancer patients. V dropped 0 bases and J dropped 8; count of bases not matched to a gene: 4. The CDR3 length is 14 residues. Germline CDR1 is LNHNV and CDR2 is YYDKDF (reference sequence). Assay: immunoSEQ multiplex PCR; the TCRdb copy retains only in-frame clones and omits some. The sample holds 71,000 or so clones, 89% seen once. This receptor was obtained from a man in his sixties with lung cancer. Sequencing used PBMCs. The chain has TRBV15 and TRBJ2-1, with TRBD1 matching over 7 bases. The CDR3 loop is CATSRDPGTDEQFF. The CDR3 DNA is TGTGCCACCAGCAGAGATCCGGGGACAGATGAGCAGTTCTTC.